Sequencing of this T cell receptor (beta chain) was carried out in a study of shared clonotypes between healthy human individuals. General observations from the study: The researchers took only blood, and tissue repertoires probably look different.

The repertoire was sequenced with immunoSEQ multiplex PCR; TCRdb's copy has only in-frame clones and lacks some. Found here are millions of clones, over 85% of them singletons; the top ten hold roughly 0.36%. The V and J ends lost 0 bases and 10 bases respectively, with 15 bases between them. Germline V CDR1 and CDR2: LGHNA, YSLEER. The length of the CDR3 is 14 residues. Comments on this clone: Its target is not known.

The sample taken for sequencing was naive CD4+ T cells from PBMCs. Noted subset: CD45RA+ positively selected. The V gene is TRBV4-3, the J gene TRBJ1-1, with D perhaps matching TRBD1 (5 bases). The clonotype was recovered from a man younger than 30 in good health. Some clones in this sample may be carry-over from other donors' samples. The CDR3 protein is CASSQDARDLRAFF. The CDR3 nucleotides are TGCGCCAGCAGCCAAGATGCCCGGGACCTAAGAGCTTTCTTT.